A single sample is the source of the 8 T cell receptor beta chains below, sequenced in a study of blood T cell repertoires in COVID-19. Repertoires were generated with immunoSEQ multiplex PCR, while TCRdb's copy carries only in-frame clones and drops some. The data contain some 140,000 clones, about 85% of them singletons. Sample: peripheral blood. Receptors were obtained from a woman in her seventies with COVID-19, enrolled during active disease.

This clone was seen just once. This chain joins TRBV4-2 and TRBJ2-2; D remains ambiguous. Germline CDR1 reads LGHNA; CDR2 reads YNFKEQ. V lost 3 bases and J 0 bases, leaving 14 bases between the germline ends. This CDR3 contains 17 residues. The CDR3 region has the DNA TGTGCCAGCAGCCAGGCGGCAGCTAAATCGAACACCGGGGAGCTGTTTTTT. Translated: CASSQAAAKSNTGELFF.

The table lists this clone with a few counts. This chain links TRBV28 with TRBJ1-2; D is unresolved. The V end was cut by 7 bases, the J end by 3 bases, with 9 bases between. Per germline, CDR1 MDHEN and CDR2 SYDVKM. CDR3 length equals 12 residues. CDR3 DNA sequence: TGTGCCAGCACGTGGGGAGACTATGGCTACACCTTC. As protein: CASTWGDYGYTF.

The chain is built from TRBV2 and TRBJ1-2; D perhaps matches TRBD1 (6 bases). The CDR3 spans 14 residues. With 7 bases removed from V and 7 bases from J, the gap between germline ends came to 19 bases. CDR1 is SNHLY and CDR2 is FYNNEI in the germline V gene. This CDR3 reads CASTQGRAISGYTF. Written as DNA, the CDR3 is TGTGCCAGCACACAGGGTAGGGCGATTTCTGGCTACACCTTC.

The chain carries TRBV30 and TRBJ2-6; D call uncertain. The V end lost 3 bases, the J end lost 4 bases, and 13 bases lay between the germline ends. Germline V gene data show CDR1 as GTSNPN and CDR2 as SVGIG (reference sequence). This CDR3 is built from 15 residues. CDR3: CAWSGARWGANVLTF. CDR3 bases: TGTGCCTGGAGCGGAGCCCGGTGGGGGGCCAACGTCCTGACTTTC.

The V call is TRBV5-1, the J call TRBJ2-5; 8 nucleotides line up with TRBD2. Germline V gene lookup returns CDR1 SGHRS and CDR2 YFSETQ. This CDR3 is built from 15 residues. V lost 2 bases to trimming and J lost 5 bases; unmatched junction nucleotides: 8. The CDR3 loop is CASSFRGGARETQYF. The CDR3 region has the DNA TGCGCCAGCAGCTTCCGGGGGGGGGCCCGGGAGACCCAGTACTTC.

The genes are TRBV6-5 and TRBJ1-1, with D possibly TRBD1 on 6 matching bases. V was trimmed by 8 bases and J by 1 base, leaving 11 bases between them. Germline CDR1 reads MNHEY; CDR2 reads SVGAGI. The length of the CDR3 is 13 residues. The CDR3 coding sequence is TGTGCCAGCGCTCACAGGGAGAACACTGAAGCTTTCTTT. As protein: CASAHRENTEAFF.

The chain joins TRBV30 to TRBJ1-4; 7 positions agree with TRBD1. Germline CDR1 GTSNPN, CDR2 SVGIG (reference sequence). The CDR3 is made up of 14 amino acids. The V segment lost 1 base and the J segment 4 bases; nucleotides outside the gene matches: 3. CDR3 sequence reads: CAWSANRGNEKLFF. The DNA of the CDR3 is TGTGCCTGGAGTGCAAACAGGGGTAATGAAAAACTGTTTTTT.

This chain links TRBV13 with TRBJ1-1, with D uncertain. Germline lookup yields CDR1 PRHDT and CDR2 FYEKMQ (reference sequence). V lost 0 bases and J 8 bases, leaving 7 bases between the germline ends. CDR3 length: 12 amino acids. The CDR3 sequence: CASSLGTVEAFF. The CDR3 nucleotides read TGTGCCAGCAGCTTAGGTACAGTCGAAGCTTTCTTT.